This entry concerns a single T cell receptor beta chain. Original handling: For nucleated cells, counts were estimated from reference gene primer amplification. Clones were sequenced by immunoSEQ multiplex PCR, and TCRdb holds only the in-frame ones, with some missing. That table gives V, J and clone size, and the DNA gave D and trimming. The sample gives 150,000 or so clones, under 85% of which show up once; about 1.2% is in the top ten. This CDR3 has 13 amino acids. V lost 5 bases to trimming and J lost 5 bases; unmatched junction nucleotides: 4. Per the germline V gene, CDR1 is MNHEY and CDR2 is SVGAGI. The sample is drawn from a study of blood T cell repertoires in COVID-19. Study details: Samples came from the United States, Italy and Spain, spanning acute and convalescent COVID-19. The analysed material was cDNA or gDNA that came from T cells, B-cell-depleted T cells, or PBMCs.

This chain connects TRBV6-5 to TRBJ1-2; TRBD1 matches at 8 bases. Sequenced input: peripheral blood. The TCR comes from a man aged 55 to 70 who had recovered from COVID-19. The CDR3 here is CASSPRTGYGYTF. CDR3 nucleotide sequence: TGTGCCAGCAGTCCCCGGACAGGGTATGGCTACACCTTC.